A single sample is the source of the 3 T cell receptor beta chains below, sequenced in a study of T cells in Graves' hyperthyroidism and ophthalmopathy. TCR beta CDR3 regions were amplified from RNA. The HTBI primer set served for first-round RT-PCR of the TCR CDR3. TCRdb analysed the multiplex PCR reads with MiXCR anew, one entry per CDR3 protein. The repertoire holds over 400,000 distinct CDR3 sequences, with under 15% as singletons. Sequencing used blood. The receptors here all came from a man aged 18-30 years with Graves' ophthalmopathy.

DNA for the CDR3: TGCAGTGCTACAACAGGGCCAGATACGCAGTATTTT. Its translation is CSATTGPDTQYF. The gene calls are TRBV20-1 and TRBJ2-3, with D tentatively TRBD1 (6 bases). Deletions cut 4 bases from V and 4 bases from J, with 9 bases between. The germline V gene has CDR1 DFQATT and CDR2 SNEGSKA (reference sequence). The CDR3 totals 12 residues.

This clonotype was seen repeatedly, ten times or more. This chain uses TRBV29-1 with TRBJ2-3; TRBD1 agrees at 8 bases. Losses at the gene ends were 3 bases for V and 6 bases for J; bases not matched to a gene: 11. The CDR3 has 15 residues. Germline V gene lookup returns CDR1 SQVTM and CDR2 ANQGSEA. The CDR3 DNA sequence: TGCAGCGTTGAGGGGACAGGCGGGCGTGTGGATACGCAGTATTTT. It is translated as CSVEGTGGRVDTQYF.

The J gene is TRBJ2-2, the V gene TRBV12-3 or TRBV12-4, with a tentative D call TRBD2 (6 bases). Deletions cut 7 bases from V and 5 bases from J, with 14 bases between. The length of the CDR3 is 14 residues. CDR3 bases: TGTGCCAGCACCACAACACTAGCAACCGGGGAGCTGTTTTTT. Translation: CASTTTLATGELFF.